This T cell receptor beta chain was recorded in a study of cytomegalovirus exposure and HLA in healthy donors. The PCR employed 60 Vbeta primers together with 13 Jbeta primers. The table came from immunoSEQ multiplex PCR; TCRdb's copy has only in-frame clones and leaves some out. Of 75,000 to 80,000 clones listed, approximately 81% are singletons. V was shortened by 3 bases and J by 2 bases, with 15 bases between the two germline ends. CDR1 and CDR2 (germline): SGHTS, YDEGEE. This CDR3 has 15 amino acids. Broader study findings: For cytomegalovirus status, the classifier reportedly gave diagnoses with high specificity and sensitivity. Specificity for CMV antigens was confirmed in vitro for a few of the CMV-associated chains. The authors enumerated some 170 TCR beta chains as linked to cytomegalovirus. Earlier results showed most TCR beta V segments being productive about 87% or about 30% of the time.

Comments on this clone: The antigen is undetermined.

The source is a woman aged 40 to 50 in good health and CMV-seropositive. V gene TRBV5-8 combines with J gene TRBJ2-7; D is perhaps TRBD1 (8 bases). The sample consisted of PBMCs. The CDR3 reads CASSSTGGGTYEQYF. The CDR3 bases are TGTGCCAGCAGCTCTACAGGGGGGGGGACCTACGAGCAGTACTTC.